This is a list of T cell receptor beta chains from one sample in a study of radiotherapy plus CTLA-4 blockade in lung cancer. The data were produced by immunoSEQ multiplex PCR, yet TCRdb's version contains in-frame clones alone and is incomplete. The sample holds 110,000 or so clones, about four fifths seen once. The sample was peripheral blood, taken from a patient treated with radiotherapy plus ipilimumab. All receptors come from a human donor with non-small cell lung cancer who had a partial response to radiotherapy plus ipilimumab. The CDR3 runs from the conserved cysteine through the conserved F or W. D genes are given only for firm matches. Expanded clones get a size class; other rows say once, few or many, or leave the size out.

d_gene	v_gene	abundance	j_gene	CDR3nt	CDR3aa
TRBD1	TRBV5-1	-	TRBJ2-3	TGCGCCAGCAGCGGACAGGGTTGGGGCACAGATACGCAGTATTTT	CASSGQGWGTDTQYF
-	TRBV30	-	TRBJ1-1	TGTGCCTGGAGTGGGGCCAGGGTAGACACTGAAGCTTTCTTT	CAWSGARVDTEAFF
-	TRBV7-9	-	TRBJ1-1	TGTGCCAGCAGCATAACCCGGGAGGGGGAGAACACTGAAGCTTTCTTT	CASSITREGENTEAFF
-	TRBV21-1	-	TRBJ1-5	TGTGCCAGCAGCAAAGCCGTAGGGTACAGGCGGAAGCCCCAGCATTTT	CASSKAVGYRRKPQHF
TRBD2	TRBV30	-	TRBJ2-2	TGTGCCTGGAGTGTAGCGGGGGTAGGGGCCGGGGAGCTGTTTTTT	CAWSVAGVGAGELFF
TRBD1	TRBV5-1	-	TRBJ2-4	TGCGCCAGCAGCGACAGGGCGACCAAAAACATTCAGTACTTC	CASSDRATKNIQYF
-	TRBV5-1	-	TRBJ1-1	TGCGCCAGCAGCTTTGGGGCGAACACTGAAGCTTTCTTT	CASSFGANTEAFF
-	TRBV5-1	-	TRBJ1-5	TGCGCCAGCAGCTCAGGAGGCCAGCCCCAGCATTTT	CASSSGGQPQHF
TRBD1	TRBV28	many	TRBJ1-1	TGTGCCAGCAGTGGAGGGGGCGGAGGAATCGAAGCTTTCTTT	CASSGGGGGIEAFF
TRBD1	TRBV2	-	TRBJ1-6	TGTGCCAGCAACCTACAGGGGAGGAGTTCACCCCTCCACTTT	CASNLQGRSSPLHF
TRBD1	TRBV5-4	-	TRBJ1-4	TGTGCCAGCAGCAAAAAGGGACAGGAAAAACTGTTTTTT	CASSKKGQEKLFF
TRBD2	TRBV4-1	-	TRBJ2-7	TGCGCCAGCAGCCAAGACGCAGCGGGAGGGTCCTACGAGCAGTACTTC	CASSQDAAGGSYEQYF
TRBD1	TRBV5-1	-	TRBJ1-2	TGCGCCAGCAGCTTGGGAGACAGGGGACCTAACTATGGCTACACCTTC	CASSLGDRGPNYGYTF
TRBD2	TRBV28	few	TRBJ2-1	TGTGCCAGCACGGGACTAGCGGGAGTCTACAATGAGCAGTTCTTC	CASTGLAGVYNEQFF
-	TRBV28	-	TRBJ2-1	TGTGCCAGCAGTTTGGCCGGGAAGTCCTACAATGAGCAGTTCTTC	CASSLAGKSYNEQFF
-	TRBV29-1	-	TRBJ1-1	TGCAGCGTGAGCCCGAGACAGGCTTTGAGAACTGAAGCTTTCTTT	CSVSPRQALRTEAFF
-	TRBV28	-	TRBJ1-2	TGTGCCAGCAGTTTAAGTGGCAGTCTCCAGGGGTATGGCTACACCTTC	CASSLSGSLQGYGYTF
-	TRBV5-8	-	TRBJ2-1	TGTGCCAGCAGCTTGGTGGTCACGGACAATGAGCAGTTCTTC	CASSLVVTDNEQFF
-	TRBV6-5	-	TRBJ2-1	TGTGCCAGCAGTCAACGCAGGTCGTGGGAGCAGTTCTTC	CASSQRRSWEQFF
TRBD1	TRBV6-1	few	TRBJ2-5	TGTGCCAGCAGTGAAACAGGGGTGGTCCAAGAGACCCAGTACTTC	CASSETGVVQETQYF
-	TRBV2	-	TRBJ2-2	TGTGCCAGCAGTGGAAGACAGAACACCGGGGAGCTGTTTTTT	CASSGRQNTGELFF
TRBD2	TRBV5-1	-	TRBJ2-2	TGCGCCAGCAGCTTGCTAGCGGGAGGACCCGGGGAGCTGTTTTTT	CASSLLAGGPGELFF
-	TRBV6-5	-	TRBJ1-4	TGTGCCAGCAGTTACAATCCTGCAACTAATGAAAAACTGTTTTTT	CASSYNPATNEKLFF
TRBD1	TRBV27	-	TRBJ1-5	TGTGCCAGCCGTGGAGGACAGGTATATCAGCCCCAGCATTTT	CASRGGQVYQPQHF
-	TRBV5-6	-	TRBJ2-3	TGTGCCAGCAGCCGATCACTACCAGATACGCAGTATTTT	CASSRSLPDTQYF
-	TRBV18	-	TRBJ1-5	TGTGCCAGCTCGGCGGGAAATCAGCCCCAGCATTTT	CASSAGNQPQHF
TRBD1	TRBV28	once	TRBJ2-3	TGTGCCAGCAGTTTTGAGGGGGCCACAGATACGCAGTATTTT	CASSFEGATDTQYF
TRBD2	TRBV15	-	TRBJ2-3	TGTGCCACCAGCGTAGAGCGGGAGGCAAGCACAGATACGCAGTATTTT	CATSVEREASTDTQYF
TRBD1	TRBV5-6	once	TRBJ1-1	TGTGCCAGCAGCCCCACCATAGACAGGGGGGAAGGGAACACTGAAGCTTTCTTT	CASSPTIDRGEGNTEAFF
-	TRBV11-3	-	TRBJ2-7	TGTGCCAGCAGCTTAGGAGGGCCCACCTACGAGCAGTACTTC	CASSLGGPTYEQYF
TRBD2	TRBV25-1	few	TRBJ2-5	TGTGCCAGCAACCCGGGAGGGCCCCTAGTGACCCAGTACTTC	CASNPGGPLVTQYF
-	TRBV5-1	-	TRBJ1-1	TGCGCCAGCAGCTTGTATCCCGGGGAGATGAACACTGAAGCTTTCTTT	CASSLYPGEMNTEAFF
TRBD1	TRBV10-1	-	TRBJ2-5	TGCGCCAGCAGTGAACAGGGGACCAACTTGAAGACCCAGTACTTC	CASSEQGTNLKTQYF
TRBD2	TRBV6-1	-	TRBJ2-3	TGTGCCAGCAGGGTAGCGGGAGCCACAGATACGCAGTATTTT	CASRVAGATDTQYF
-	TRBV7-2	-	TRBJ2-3	TGTGCCAGCAGCTCTAGCGGCACAGATACGCAGTATTTT	CASSSSGTDTQYF
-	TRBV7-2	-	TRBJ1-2	TGTGCCAGCAGCTTATCAGGGATCAATGGCTACACCTTC	CASSLSGINGYTF
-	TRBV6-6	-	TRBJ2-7	TGTGCCAGCAGTAAGTCCTTACACCCCTCGGAGGAGCAGTACTTC	CASSKSLHPSEEQYF
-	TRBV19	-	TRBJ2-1	TGTGCCAGCTCGAAGCGGACGCACTCCTACAATGAGCAGTTCTTC	CASSKRTHSYNEQFF
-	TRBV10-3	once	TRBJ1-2	TGTCCTCAGGACAGCTATGGCTACACCTTC	CPQDSYGYTF
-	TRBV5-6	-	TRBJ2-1	TGTGCCAGCAGCTTAGGTCTAGATGGCTACAATGAGCAGTTCTTC	CASSLGLDGYNEQFF
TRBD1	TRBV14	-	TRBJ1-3	TGTGCCAGCAGCCAACTACAGGGGCCGTATGGAAACACCATATATTTT	CASSQLQGPYGNTIYF
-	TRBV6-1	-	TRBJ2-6	TGTGCCAGCAGTGAAACGGTTACAGGCCCCCGGTCGTCTTTC	CASSETVTGPRSSF
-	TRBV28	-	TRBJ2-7	TGTGCCAGCACGCCAGGGGACAAACCAGAGCAGTACTTC	CASTPGDKPEQYF
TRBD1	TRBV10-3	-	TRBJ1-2	TGTGCCATTGGGACAGGGAGTGGGTACTATGGCTACACCTTC	CAIGTGSGYYGYTF
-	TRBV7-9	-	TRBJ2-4	TGTGCCAGCACCCCCCGGTCGGAGGGCCCGGGGTACTTC	CASTPRSEGPGYF
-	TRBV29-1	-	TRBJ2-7	TGCAGCGTTGGGGCCAGGCGACCTACCTACGAGCAGTACTTC	CSVGARRPTYEQYF
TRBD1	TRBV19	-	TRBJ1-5	TGTGCCAGTAGTATAGGTCAGGGGGGCAATCAGCCCCAGCATTTT	CASSIGQGGNQPQHF
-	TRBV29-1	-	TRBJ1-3	TGCAGCGTAGACCCGGGAGGAAACACCATATATTTT	CSVDPGGNTIYF
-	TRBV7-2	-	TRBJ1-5	TGTGCCAGCAGCTTATCGGGGGTGGGCAATCAGCCCCAGCATTTT	CASSLSGVGNQPQHF
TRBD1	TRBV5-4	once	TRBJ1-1	TGTGCCAGCAGCGATCACATCGGACAGGGCGGGAACACTGAAGCTTTCTTT	CASSDHIGQGGNTEAFF
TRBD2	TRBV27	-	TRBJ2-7	TGTGCCAGCAGTCAAGGGACTAGCGGGAGCAACGAGCAGTACTTC	CASSQGTSGSNEQYF